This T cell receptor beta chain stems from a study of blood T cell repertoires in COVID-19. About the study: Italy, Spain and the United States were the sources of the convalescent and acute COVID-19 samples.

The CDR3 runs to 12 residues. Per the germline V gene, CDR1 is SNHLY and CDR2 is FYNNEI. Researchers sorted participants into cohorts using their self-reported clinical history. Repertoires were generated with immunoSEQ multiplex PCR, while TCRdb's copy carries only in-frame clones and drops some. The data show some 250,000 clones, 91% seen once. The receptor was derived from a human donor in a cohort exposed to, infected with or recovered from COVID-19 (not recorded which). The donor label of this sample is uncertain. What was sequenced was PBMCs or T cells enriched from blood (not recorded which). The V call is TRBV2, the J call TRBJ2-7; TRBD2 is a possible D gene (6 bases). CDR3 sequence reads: CASPSRGYEQYF. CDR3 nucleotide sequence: TGTGCGTCTCCGTCCCGGGGGTACGAGCAGTACTTC.